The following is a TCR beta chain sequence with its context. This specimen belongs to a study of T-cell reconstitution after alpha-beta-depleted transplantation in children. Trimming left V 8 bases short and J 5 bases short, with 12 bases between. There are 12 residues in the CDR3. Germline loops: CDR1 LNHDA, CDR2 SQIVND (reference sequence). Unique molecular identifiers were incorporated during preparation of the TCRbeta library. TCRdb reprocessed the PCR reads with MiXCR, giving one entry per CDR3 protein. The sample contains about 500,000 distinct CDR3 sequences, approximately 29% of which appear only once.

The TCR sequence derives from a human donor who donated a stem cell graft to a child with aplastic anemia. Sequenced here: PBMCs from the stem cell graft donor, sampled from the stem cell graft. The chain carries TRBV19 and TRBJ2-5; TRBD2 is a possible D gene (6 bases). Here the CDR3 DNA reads TGTGCCAGTCGCGCGGGGTCGGAGACCCAGTACTTC. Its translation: CASRAGSETQYF. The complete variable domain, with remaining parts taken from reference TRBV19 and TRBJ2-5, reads DGGITQSPKYLFRKEGQNVTLSCEQNLNHDAMYWYRQDPGQGLRLIYYSQIVNDFQKGDIAEGYSVSREKKESFPLTVTSAQKNPTAFYLCASRAGSETQYFGPGTRLLVL.